Presented here are 7 T cell receptor beta chains from one specimen sequenced in a study of T cell clonotyping in hematopoietic cell transplantation. Described time point: recipient sample about 28 days before transplant, after cytoreduction. Profiled with immunoSEQ multiplex PCR; TCRdb holds only in-frame clones, not every one. The sample contains more than 25,000 clones, 60% to 85% of which appear only once. The sample was peripheral blood mononuclear cells, taken before stem cell transplant. All receptors come from a woman in her 30s with chronic myeloid leukemia. Some clones in this sample may be carry-over from other donors' samples.

This clone was seen more than once but under ten times. This chain joins TRBV18 and TRBJ2-1, with 12 bases aligning to TRBD2. This CDR3 comprises 16 residues. Germline V CDR1 and CDR2: KGHSH, LQKENI. V shed 3 bases, J shed 5 bases, and the junction held 5 bases outside the gene matches. CDR3 nucleotide sequence: TGTGCCAGCTCACCGCAGACTAGCGGGGGAAACAATGAGCAGTTCTTC. Residues: CASSPQTSGGNNEQFF.

This clone came up a few times. The chain employs TRBV20-1 and TRBJ2-3; D may be TRBD2 (6 bases). With 3 bases removed from V and 5 bases from J, the gap between germline ends came to 6 bases. Germline V gene lookup returns CDR1 DFQATT and CDR2 SNEGSKA (reference sequence). The CDR3 covers 11 residues. CDR3 in DNA: TGCAGTGCTAGGGGGGGAGATACGCAGTATTTT. Translated, it gives CSARGGDTQYF.

The chain employs TRBV4-2 and TRBJ2-5; a weak D match, TRBD2 (5 bases). Germline CDR1 and CDR2: LGHNA and YNFKEQ. The CDR3 runs 15 residues. V was cut by 1 base and J by 1 base, with 10 bases left in between. The CDR3 spells CASSQVLGVQETQYF. CDR3 in DNA: TGTGCCAGCAGCCAAGTGCTCGGGGTCCAAGAGACCCAGTACTTC.

This rearrangement joins TRBV28 to TRBJ2-5, with D perhaps given as TRBD1 or TRBD2 (7 bases each). V was shortened by 9 bases and J by 4 bases, with 18 bases between the two germline ends. CDR1 is MDHEN and CDR2 is SYDVKM in the germline V gene. The CDR3 spans 14 residues. Here the CDR3 DNA reads TGTGCCAGTTTACCAGGGGGGGCGGGAGAGACCCAGTACTTC. This gives the protein CASLPGGAGETQYF.

The rearrangement uses TRBV6-4 and TRBJ2-7; D is possibly TRBD2 (7 bases). This CDR3 is 14 amino acids long. V lost 9 bases and J 3 bases, leaving 18 bases between the germline ends. The germline gives CDR1 MRHNA, CDR2 SNTAGT. This CDR3 reads CARGGGIQLYEQYV. CDR3 sequence (DNA): TGTGCCAGAGGGGGGGGGATCCAACTCTACGAGCAGTACGTC.

The chain couples TRBV19 to TRBJ2-7; D may be TRBD2 (5 bases). The CDR3 sequence is 12 residues long. Trimming cost V 5 bases and J 3 bases, with 8 bases left between them. Germline lookup yields CDR1 LNHDA and CDR2 SQIVND (reference sequence). The CDR3: CASSDRGYEQYF. For the CDR3, the DNA is TGTGCCAGTAGTGACCGGGGCTACGAGCAGTACTTC.

The chain joins TRBV19 to TRBJ1-6; 8 bases are shared with TRBD1. Germline V lookup: CDR1 LNHDA, CDR2 SQIVND (reference sequence). This CDR3 region has 14 residues. With V trimmed by 7 bases and J by 8 bases, 7 bases remained unmatched. In nucleotides, the CDR3 is TGTGCCAGTACCCCCCCGGACAGGGATTCACCCCTCCACTTT. This codes for CASTPPDRDSPLHF.